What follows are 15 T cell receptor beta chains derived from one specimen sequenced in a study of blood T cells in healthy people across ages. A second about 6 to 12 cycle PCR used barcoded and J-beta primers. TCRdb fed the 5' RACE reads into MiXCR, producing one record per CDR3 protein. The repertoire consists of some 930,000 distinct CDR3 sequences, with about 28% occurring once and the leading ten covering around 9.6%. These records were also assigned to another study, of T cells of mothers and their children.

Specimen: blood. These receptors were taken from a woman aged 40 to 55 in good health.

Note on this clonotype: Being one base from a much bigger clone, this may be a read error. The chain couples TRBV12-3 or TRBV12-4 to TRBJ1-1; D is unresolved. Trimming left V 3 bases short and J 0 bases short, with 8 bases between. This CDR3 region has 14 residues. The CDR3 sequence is CASSFSGMNTEAFF. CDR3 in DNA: TGTGCCAGCAGTTTCTCTGGGATGAACACTGAAGCTTTCTTT.

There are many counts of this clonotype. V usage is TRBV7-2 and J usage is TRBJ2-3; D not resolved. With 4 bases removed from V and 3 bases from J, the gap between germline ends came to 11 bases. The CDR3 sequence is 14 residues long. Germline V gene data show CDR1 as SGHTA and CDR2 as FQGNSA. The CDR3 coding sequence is TGTGCCAGCAGCTGGGATATGGGTACAGATACGCAGTATTTT. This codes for CASSWDMGTDTQYF. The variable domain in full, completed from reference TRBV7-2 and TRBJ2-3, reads GAGVSQSPSNKVTEKGKDVELRCDPISGHTALYWYRQSLGQGLEFLIYFQGNSAPDKSGLPSDRFSAERTGGSVSTLTIQRTQQEDSAVYLCASSWDMGTDTQYFGPGTRLTVL.

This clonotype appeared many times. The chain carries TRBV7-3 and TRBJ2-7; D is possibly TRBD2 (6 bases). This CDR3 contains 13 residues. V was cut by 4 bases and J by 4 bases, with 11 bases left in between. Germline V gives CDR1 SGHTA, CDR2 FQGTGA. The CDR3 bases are TGTGCCAGCAGCTCGATCGGAGGGTACGAGCAGTACTTC. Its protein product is CASSSIGGYEQYF.

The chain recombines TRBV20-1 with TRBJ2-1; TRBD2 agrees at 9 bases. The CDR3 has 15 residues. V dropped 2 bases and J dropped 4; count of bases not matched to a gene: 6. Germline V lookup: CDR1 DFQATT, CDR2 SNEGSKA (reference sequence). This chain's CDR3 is CSARSRGGQYNEQFF. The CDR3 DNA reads TGCAGTGCTAGATCGCGGGGGGGCCAATACAATGAGCAGTTCTTC.

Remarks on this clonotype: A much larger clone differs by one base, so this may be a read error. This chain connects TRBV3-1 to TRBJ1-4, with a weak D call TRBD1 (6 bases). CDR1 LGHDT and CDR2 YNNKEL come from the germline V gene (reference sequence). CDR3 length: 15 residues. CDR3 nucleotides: TGTGTCAGCAGCCTTCCGGGGGCGTCTAATGAAAAACTGTTTTTT. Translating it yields CVSSLPGASNEKLFF.

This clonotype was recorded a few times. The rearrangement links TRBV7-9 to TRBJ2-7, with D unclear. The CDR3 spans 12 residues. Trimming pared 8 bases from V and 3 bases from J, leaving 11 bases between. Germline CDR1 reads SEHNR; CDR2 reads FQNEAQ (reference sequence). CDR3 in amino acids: CASQAGSYEQYF. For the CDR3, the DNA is TGTGCCAGCCAGGCTGGAAGCTACGAGCAGTACTTC. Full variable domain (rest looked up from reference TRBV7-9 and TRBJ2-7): DTGVSQNPRHKITKRGQNVTFRCDPISEHNRLYWYRQTLGQGPEFLTYFQNEAQLEKSRLLSDRFSAERPKGSFSTLEIQRTEQGDSAMYLCASQAGSYEQYFGPGTRLTVT.

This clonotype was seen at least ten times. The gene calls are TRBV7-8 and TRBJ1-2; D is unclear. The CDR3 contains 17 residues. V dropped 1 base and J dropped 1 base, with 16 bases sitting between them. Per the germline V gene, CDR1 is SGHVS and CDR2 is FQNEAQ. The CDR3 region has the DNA TGTGCCAGCAGCTTAGGCGCGGGGTCCGTAGTTAACTATGGCTACACCTTC. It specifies CASSLGAGSVVNYGYTF.

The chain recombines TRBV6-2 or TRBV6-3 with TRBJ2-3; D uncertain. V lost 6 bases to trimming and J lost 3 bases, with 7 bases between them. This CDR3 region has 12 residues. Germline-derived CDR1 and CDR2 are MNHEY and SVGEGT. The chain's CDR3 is CASRQITDTQYF. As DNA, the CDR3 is TGTGCCAGCAGGCAAATTACAGATACGCAGTATTTT.

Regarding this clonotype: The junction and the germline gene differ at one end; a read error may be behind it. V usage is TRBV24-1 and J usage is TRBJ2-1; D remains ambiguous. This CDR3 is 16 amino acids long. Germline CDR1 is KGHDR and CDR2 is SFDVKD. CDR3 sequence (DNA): TGTGCCGCCAGTGATCCGGCCGGTTCCGCGCACAATGAGCAGTTCTTC. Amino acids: CAASDPAGSAHNEQFF.

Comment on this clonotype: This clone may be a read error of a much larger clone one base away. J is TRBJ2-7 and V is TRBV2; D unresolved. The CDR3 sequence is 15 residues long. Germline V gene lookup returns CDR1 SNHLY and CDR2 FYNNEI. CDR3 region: CASGESVPGSYEQYF. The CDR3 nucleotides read TGTGCCAGCGGTGAGTCCGTCCCTGGCTCCTACGAGCAGTACTTC. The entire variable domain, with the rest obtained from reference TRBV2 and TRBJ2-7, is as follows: EPEVTQTPSHQVTQMGQEVILRCVPISNHLYFYWYRQILGQKVEFLVSFYNNEISEKSEIFDDQFSVERPDGSNFTLKIRSTKLEDSAMYFCASGESVPGSYEQYFGPGTRLTVT.

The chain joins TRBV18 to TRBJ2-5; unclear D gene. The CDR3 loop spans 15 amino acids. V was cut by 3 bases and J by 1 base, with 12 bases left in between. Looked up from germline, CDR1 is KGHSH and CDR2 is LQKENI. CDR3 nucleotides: TGTGCCAGCTCACCCCCGTCCGTTCCCCAAGAGACCCAGTACTTC. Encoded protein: CASSPPSVPQETQYF.

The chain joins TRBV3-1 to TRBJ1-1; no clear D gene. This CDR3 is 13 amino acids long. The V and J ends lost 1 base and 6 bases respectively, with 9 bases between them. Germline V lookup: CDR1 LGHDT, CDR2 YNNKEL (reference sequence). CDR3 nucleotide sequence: TGTGCCAGCAGCCAAGCCGCGCGGGCTGAAGCTTTCTTT. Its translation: CASSQAARAEAFF.

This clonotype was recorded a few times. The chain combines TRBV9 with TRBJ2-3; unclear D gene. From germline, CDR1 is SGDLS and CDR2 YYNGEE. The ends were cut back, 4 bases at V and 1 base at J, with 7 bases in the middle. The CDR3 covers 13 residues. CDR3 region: CASSKVGTDTQYF. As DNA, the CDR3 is TGTGCCAGCAGCAAGGTAGGCACAGATACGCAGTATTTT. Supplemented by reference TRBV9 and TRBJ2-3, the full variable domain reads DSGVTQTPKHLITATGQRVTLRCSPRSGDLSVYWYQQSLDQGLQFLIQYYNGEERAKGNILERFSAQQFPDLHSELNLSSLELGDSALYFCASSKVGTDTQYFGPGTRLTVL.

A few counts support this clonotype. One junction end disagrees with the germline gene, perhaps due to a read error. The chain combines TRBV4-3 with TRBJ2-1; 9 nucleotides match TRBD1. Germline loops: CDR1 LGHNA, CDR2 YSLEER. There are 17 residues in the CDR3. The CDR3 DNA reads TGCGCCAACAGCCAAGAAGCGTACAGGGGGCTCTACAGTGAGCAGTTCTTC. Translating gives CANSQEAYRGLYSEQFF.

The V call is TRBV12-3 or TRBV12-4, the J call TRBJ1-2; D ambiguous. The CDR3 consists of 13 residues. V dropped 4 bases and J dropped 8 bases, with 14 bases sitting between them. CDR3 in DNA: TGTGCCAGCAGTTCCTCGCTGGTGGGGGGCTACACCTTC. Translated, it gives CASSSSLVGGYTF.